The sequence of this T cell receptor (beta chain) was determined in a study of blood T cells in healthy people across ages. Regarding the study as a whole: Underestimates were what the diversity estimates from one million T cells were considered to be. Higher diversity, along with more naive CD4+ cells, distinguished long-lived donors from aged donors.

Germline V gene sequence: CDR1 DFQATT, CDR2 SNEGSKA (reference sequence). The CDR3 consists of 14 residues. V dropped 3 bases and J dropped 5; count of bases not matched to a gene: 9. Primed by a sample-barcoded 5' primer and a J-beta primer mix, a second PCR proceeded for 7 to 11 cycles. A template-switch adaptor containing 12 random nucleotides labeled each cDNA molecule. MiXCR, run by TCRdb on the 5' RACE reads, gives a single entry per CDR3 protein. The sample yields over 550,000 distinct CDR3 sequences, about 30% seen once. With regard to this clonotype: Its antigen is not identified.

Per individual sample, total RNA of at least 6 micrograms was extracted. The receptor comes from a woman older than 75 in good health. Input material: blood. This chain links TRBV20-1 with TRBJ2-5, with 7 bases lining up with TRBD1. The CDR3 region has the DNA TGCAGTGCTAGGCCGACAGGGTCTCGGGAGACCCAGTACTTC. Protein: CSARPTGSRETQYF.